The sequence of this T cell receptor (beta chain) was determined in a study of blood T cell repertoires in COVID-19. Study background: The United States, Italy and Spain provided the acute and convalescent COVID-19 samples.

The germline V gene encodes CDR1 SGHVS and CDR2 FQNEAQ. CDR3 length equals 14 residues. The ends lost 1 base at V and 8 bases at J; junction bases unmatched: 7. Those enrolled, adults aged about 18 to 89 years, came from some 25 US areas. Within 2 weeks before study entry, exposed participants met a COVID-19 case. Authors' methods: Nucleated cell number was recorded as an estimate derived from reference gene primer amplification. Assay: immunoSEQ multiplex PCR; the TCRdb copy retains only in-frame clones and omits some. The DNA gave D and trimming, while V, J and clone size come from that table. The data show 110,000 to 150,000 clones, under 85% seen once.

Source material: PBMCs or T cells enriched from blood (not recorded which). The rearrangement uses TRBV7-8 and TRBJ1-2; 7 bases agree with TRBD1. The source of this sequence is a young woman who had been exposed to COVID-19. CDR3: CASSLDRGSGGYTF. CDR3 DNA: TGTGCCAGCAGCTTAGACAGGGGTTCGGGGGGCTACACCTTC. Together with reference TRBV7-8 and TRBJ1-2, the CDR3 gives the full variable domain: GAGVSQSPRYKVAKRGQDVALRCDPISGHVSLFWYQQALGQGPEFLTYFQNEAQLDKSGLPSDRFFAERPEGSVSTLKIQRTQQEDSAVYLCASSLDRGSGGYTFGSGTRLTVV.